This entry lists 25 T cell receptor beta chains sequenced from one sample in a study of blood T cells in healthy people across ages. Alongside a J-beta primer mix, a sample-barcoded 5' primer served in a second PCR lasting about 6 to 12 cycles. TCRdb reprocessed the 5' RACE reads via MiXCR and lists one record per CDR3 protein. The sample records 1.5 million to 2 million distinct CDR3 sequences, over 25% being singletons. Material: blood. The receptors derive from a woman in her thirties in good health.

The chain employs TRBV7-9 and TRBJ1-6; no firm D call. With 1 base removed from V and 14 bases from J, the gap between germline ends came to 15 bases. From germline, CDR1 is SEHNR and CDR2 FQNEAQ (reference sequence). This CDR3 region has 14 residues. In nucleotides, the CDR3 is TGTGCCAGCAGCTTAGGGGCCGACCAATTCACCCTCCACTTT. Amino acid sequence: CASSLGADQFTLHF.

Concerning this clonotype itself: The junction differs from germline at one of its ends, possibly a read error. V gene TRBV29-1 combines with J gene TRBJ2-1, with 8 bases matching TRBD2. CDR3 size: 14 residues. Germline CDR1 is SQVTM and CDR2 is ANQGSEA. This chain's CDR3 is CSVEAREVYNEKFF. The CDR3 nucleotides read TGCAGCGTTGAAGCGCGGGAGGTGTACAATGAGAAGTTCTTC.

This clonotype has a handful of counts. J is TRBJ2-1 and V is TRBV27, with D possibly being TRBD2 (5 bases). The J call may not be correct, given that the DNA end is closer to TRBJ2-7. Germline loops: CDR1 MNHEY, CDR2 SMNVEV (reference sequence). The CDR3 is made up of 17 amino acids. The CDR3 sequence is CARIGPGRSSSYNEQYF. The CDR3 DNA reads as TGTGCCAGGATCGGCCCGGGAAGATCTAGCTCCTACAATGAGCAGTACTTC.

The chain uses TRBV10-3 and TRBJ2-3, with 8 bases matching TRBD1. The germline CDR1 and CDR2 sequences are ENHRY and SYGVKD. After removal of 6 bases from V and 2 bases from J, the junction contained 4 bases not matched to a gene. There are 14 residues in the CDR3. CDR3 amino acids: CAIRDRVDTDTQYF. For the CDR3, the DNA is TGTGCCATCAGGGACAGGGTAGACACAGATACGCAGTATTTT.

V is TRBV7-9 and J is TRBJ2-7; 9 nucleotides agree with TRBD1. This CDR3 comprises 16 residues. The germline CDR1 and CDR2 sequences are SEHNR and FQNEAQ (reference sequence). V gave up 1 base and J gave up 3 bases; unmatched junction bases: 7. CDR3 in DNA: TGTGCCAGCAGCTTAGGGGGACAGGGCCTCCTCTACGAGCAGTACTTC. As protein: CASSLGGQGLLYEQYF.

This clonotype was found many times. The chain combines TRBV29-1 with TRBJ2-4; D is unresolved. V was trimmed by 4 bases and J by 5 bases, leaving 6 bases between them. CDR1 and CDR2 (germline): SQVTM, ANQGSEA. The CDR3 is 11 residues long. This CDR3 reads CSVGVQNIQYF. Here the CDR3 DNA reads TGCAGCGTTGGGGTGCAAAACATTCAGTACTTC.

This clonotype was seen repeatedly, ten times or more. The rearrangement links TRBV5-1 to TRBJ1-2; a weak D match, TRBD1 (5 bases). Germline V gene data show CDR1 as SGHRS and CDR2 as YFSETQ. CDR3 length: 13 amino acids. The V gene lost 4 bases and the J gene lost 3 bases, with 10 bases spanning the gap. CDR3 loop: CASSTGADYGYTF. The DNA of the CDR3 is TGCGCCAGCAGCACTGGGGCAGACTATGGCTACACCTTC.

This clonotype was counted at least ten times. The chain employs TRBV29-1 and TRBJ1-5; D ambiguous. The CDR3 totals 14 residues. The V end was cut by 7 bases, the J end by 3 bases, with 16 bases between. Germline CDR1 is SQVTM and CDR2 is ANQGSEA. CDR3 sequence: CSALGGDSNQPQHF. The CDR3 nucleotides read TGCAGCGCTCTCGGCGGGGATTCCAATCAGCCCCAGCATTTT.

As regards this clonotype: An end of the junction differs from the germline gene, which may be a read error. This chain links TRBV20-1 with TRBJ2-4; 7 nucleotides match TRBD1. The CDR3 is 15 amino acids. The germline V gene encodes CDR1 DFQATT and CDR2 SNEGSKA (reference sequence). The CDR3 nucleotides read TGCAGTGCTAGAACCGGGACAGTAGCCAAAAACATTCGGTACTTC. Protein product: CSARTGTVAKNIRYF.

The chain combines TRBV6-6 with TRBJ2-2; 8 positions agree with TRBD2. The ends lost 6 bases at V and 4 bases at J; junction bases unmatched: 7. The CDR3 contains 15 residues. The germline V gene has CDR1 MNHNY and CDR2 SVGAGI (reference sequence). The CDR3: CASRSPSGSTGELFF. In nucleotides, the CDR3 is TGTGCCAGCAGATCCCCAAGCGGGAGCACCGGGGAGCTGTTTTTT.

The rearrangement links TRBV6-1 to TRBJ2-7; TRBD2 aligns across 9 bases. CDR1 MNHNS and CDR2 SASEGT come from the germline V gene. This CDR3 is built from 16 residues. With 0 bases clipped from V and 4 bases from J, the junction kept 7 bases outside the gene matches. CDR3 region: CASSEALVAGVYEQYF. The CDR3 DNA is TGTGCCAGCAGTGAAGCGCTGGTAGCGGGAGTTTACGAGCAGTACTTC.

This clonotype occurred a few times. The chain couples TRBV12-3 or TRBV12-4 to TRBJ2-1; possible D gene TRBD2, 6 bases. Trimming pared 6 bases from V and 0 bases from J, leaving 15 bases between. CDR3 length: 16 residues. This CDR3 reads CASSPSAGSSYNEQFF. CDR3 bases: TGTGCCAGCAGCCCCTCTGCGGGGAGCTCCTACAATGAGCAGTTCTTC.

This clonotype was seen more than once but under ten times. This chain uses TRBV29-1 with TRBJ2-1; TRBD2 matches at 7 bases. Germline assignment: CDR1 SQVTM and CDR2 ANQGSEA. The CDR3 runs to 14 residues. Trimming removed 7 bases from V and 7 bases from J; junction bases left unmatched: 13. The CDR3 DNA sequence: TGCAGCGCCATACCGGGACTACCTCGGAATGAGCAGTTCTTC. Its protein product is CSAIPGLPRNEQFF.

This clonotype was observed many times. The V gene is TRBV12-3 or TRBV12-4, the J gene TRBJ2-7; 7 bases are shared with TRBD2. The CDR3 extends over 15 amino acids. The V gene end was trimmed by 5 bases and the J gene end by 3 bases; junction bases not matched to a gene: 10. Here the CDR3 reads CASSRRVGEGYEQYF. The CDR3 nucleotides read TGTGCCAGCAGTCGACGGGTCGGGGAGGGCTACGAGCAGTACTTC.

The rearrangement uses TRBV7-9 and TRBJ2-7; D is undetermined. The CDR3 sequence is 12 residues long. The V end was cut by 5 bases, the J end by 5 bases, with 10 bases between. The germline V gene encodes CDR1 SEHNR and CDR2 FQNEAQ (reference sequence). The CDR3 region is CASSDGRDEQYF. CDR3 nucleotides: TGTGCCAGCAGCGACGGAAGGGACGAGCAGTACTTC.

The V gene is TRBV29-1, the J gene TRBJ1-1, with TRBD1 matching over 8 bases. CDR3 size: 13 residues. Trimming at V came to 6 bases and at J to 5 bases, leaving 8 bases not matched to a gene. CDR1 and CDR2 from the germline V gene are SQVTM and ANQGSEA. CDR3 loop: CSVGHRGRTEAFF. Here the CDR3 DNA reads TGCAGCGTGGGCCACAGGGGGAGGACTGAAGCTTTCTTT. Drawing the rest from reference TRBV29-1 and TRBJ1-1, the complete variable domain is SAVISQKPSRDICQRGTSLTIQCQVDSQVTMMFWYRQQPGQSLTLIATANQGSEATYESGFVIDKFPISRPNLTFSTLTVSNMSPEDSSIYLCSVGHRGRTEAFFGQGTRLTVV.

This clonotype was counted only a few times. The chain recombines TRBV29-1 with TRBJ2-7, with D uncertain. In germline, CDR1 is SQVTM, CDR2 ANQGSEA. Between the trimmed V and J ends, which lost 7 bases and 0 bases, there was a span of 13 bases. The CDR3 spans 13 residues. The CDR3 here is CSGSFSTSYEQYF. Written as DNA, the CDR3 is TGCAGCGGTTCCTTTTCGACCTCCTACGAGCAGTACTTC.

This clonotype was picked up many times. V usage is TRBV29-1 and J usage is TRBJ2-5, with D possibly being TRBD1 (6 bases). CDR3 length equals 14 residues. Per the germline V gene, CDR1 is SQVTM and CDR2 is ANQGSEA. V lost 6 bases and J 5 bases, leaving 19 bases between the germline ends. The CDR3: CSVFQGPRGETQYF. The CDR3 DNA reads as TGCAGCGTGTTCCAGGGGCCTCGCGGGGAGACCCAGTACTTC.

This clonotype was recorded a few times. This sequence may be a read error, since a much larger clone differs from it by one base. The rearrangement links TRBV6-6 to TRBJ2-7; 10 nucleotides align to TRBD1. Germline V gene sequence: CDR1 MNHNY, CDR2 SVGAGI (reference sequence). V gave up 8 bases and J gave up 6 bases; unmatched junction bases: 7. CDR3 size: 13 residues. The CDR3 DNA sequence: TGTGCCAGCCAGGACAGGGGGAGGAGCGAGCAGTACTTC. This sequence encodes CASQDRGRSEQYF.

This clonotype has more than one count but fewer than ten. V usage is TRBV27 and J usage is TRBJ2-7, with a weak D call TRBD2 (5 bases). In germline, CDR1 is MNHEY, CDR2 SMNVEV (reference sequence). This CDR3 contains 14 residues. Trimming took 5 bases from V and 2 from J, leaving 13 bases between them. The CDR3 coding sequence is TGTGCCAGCAGTGCCGCCGGGGTAGCCTACGAGCAGTACTTC. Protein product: CASSAAGVAYEQYF.

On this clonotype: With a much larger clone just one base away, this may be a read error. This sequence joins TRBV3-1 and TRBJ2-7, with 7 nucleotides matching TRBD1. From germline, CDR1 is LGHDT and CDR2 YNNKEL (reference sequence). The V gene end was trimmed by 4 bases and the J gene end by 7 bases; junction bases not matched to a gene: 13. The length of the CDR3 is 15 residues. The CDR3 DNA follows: TGTGCCAGCAGCCTCTGTACCACAGCCAGGGGGGAGCAGTACTTC. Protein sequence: CASSLCTTARGEQYF.

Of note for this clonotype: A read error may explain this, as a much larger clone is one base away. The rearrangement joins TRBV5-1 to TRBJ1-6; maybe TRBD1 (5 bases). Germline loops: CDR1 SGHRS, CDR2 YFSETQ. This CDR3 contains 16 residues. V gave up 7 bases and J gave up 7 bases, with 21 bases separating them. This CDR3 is CASSLTGGTRNSPLHF. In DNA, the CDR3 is TGCGCCAGCTCCCTCACCGGGGGGACTCGGAATTCACCCCTCCACTTT. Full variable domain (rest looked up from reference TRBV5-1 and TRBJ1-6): KAGVTQTPRYLIKTRGQQVTLSCSPISGHRSVSWYQQTPGQGLQFLFEYFSETQRNKGNFPGRFSGRQFSNSRSEMNVSTLELGDSALYLCASSLTGGTRNSPLHFGNGTRLTVT.

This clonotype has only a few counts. The CDR3 nucleotides read TGCGCCAGCAGCCAAGAGCCCTCGGCGATGAATGAAAAACTGTTTTTT. It codes for CASSQEPSAMNEKLFF. This chain uses TRBV4-1 with TRBJ1-4; D gene uncertain. The CDR3 has 16 residues. With 0 bases removed from V and 5 bases from J, the gap between germline ends came to 13 bases. Germline assignment: CDR1 MGHRA and CDR2 YSYEKL.

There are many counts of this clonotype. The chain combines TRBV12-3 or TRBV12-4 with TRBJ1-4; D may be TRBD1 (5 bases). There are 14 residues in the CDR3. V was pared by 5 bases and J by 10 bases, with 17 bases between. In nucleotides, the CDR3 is TGTGCCAGCAGTGTCCGGGACCTAGGAGGAAAACTGTTTTTT. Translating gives CASSVRDLGGKLFF.

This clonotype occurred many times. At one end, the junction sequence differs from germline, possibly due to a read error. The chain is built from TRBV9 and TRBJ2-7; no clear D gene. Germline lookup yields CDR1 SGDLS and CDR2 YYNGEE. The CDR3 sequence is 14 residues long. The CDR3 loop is CAISPTPLGDEQYF. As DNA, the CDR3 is TGTGCCATCAGCCCGACACCGCTTGGGGACGAGCAGTACTTC.